Below are 29 T cell receptor beta chains sequenced from a single sample in a study of blood T cell repertoires in COVID-19. The method was immunoSEQ multiplex PCR; TCRdb's version includes in-frame clones alone and lacks a portion of them. Among under 200,000 clones listed, roughly 89% were seen once. Material for sequencing was peripheral blood. These receptors were taken from a woman between 70 and 85 years old with COVID-19, enrolled during active disease.

This chain connects TRBV9 to TRBJ2-5, with a possible D match to TRBD1 (5 bases). Germline V gives CDR1 SGDLS, CDR2 YYNGEE. Deletions cut 3 bases from V and 5 bases from J, with 14 bases between. The CDR3 is made up of 14 amino acids. This CDR3 reads CASSEDLRAETQYF. CDR3 bases: TGTGCCAGCAGCGAGGATCTCAGGGCCGAGACCCAGTACTTC.

The V gene is TRBV28, the J gene TRBJ2-1; 7 bases align to TRBD2. The V segment lost 5 bases and the J segment 7 bases; nucleotides outside the gene matches: 11. Germline assignment: CDR1 MDHEN and CDR2 SYDVKM. CDR3 size: 15 residues. DNA for the CDR3: TGTGCCAGCAGTGACCCGGGAGGTCTCGTAAATGAGCAGTTCTTC. This gives the protein CASSDPGGLVNEQFF.

The V call is TRBV13, the J call TRBJ2-3; TRBD2 matches 8 bases. The germline V gene encodes CDR1 PRHDT and CDR2 FYEKMQ (reference sequence). V trimming: 3 bases; J trimming: 6 bases; junction bases outside the gene matches: 14. This CDR3 region has 17 residues. CDR3 DNA sequence: TGTGCCAGCAGCTTCCAGCTGGCGGGGGGTCGTGTGGATACGCAGTATTTT. Translation: CASSFQLAGGRVDTQYF.

This chain links TRBV6-5 with TRBJ1-1; TRBD1 might be the D (5 bases). The CDR3 is made up of 13 amino acids. Germline CDR1 reads MNHEY; CDR2 reads SVGAGI. V lost 7 bases and J 1 base, leaving 10 bases between the germline ends. The CDR3 bases are TGTGCCAGCAAGGAGGGGACGAACACTGAAGCTTTCTTT. Protein product: CASKEGTNTEAFF.

The rearrangement uses TRBV24-1 and TRBJ2-3; the match to TRBD2 covers 10 bases. This CDR3 is 17 amino acids long. Germline V lookup: CDR1 KGHDR, CDR2 SFDVKD. V trimming: 2 bases; J trimming: 0 bases; junction bases outside the gene matches: 4. CDR3 bases: TGTGCCACCAGTGATTCTACTAGCGGGGCTAGCACAGATACGCAGTATTTT. Its translation is CATSDSTSGASTDTQYF.

This sequence joins TRBV9 and TRBJ1-6; tentatively, D is TRBD1 (5 bases). Germline loops: CDR1 SGDLS, CDR2 YYNGEE. V lost 4 bases and J 6 bases, leaving 14 bases between the germline ends. The CDR3 length is 15 residues. The CDR3 protein is CASSMEGLINSPLHF. The CDR3 DNA follows: TGTGCCAGCAGCATGGAGGGACTCATTAATTCACCCCTCCACTTT.

This clone appeared a few times. This chain joins TRBV4-2 and TRBJ1-4; 9 nucleotides agree with TRBD1. Trimming removed 3 bases from V and 13 bases from J; junction bases left unmatched: 9. CDR1 is LGHNA and CDR2 is YNFKEQ in the germline V gene. The CDR3 is made up of 14 amino acids. The CDR3 sequence is CASSHPGQGISLFF. The CDR3 DNA reads as TGTGCCAGCAGCCACCCGGGACAGGGTATTTCACTGTTTTTT.

V and J are TRBV11-1 and TRBJ1-2; D ambiguous. This CDR3 comprises 13 residues. CDR1 and CDR2 from the germline V gene are SGHAT and FQDESV (reference sequence). Trimming took off 3 bases at V and 4 bases at J, with 9 bases between the two ends. CDR3 residues: CASSFPGGYGYTF. The CDR3 coding sequence is TGTGCCAGCAGCTTCCCGGGAGGCTATGGCTACACCTTC.

The genes are TRBV9 and TRBJ1-3, with TRBD1 as a possible D gene (5 bases). Germline CDR1 reads SGDLS; CDR2 reads YYNGEE. The CDR3 spans 16 residues. Trimming pared 1 base from V and 3 bases from J, leaving 14 bases between. This chain's CDR3 is CASSVRMGLDGNTIYF. For the CDR3, the DNA is TGTGCCAGCAGCGTACGTATGGGGCTGGATGGAAACACCATATATTTT.

This clone was seen only once. The V gene is TRBV11-2, the J gene TRBJ1-4; 8 bases line up with TRBD1. From germline, CDR1 is SGHAT and CDR2 FQNNGV. CDR3 size: 14 residues. With 5 bases clipped from V and 6 bases from J, the junction kept 5 bases outside the gene matches. In nucleotides, the CDR3 is TGTGCCAGCAGCCTAACAGGGGGAGATGAAAAACTGTTTTTT. Translating it yields CASSLTGGDEKLFF.

V is TRBV28 and J is TRBJ1-2; perhaps TRBD1 as D (5 bases). Germline V gene data show CDR1 as MDHEN and CDR2 as SYDVKM. Trimming left V 5 bases short and J 4 bases short, with 14 bases between. CDR3 size: 14 residues. The CDR3 DNA sequence: TGTGCCAGCAGTGACAGACCCCGGGCCTATGGCTACACCTTC. Residues: CASSDRPRAYGYTF.

The chain uses TRBV6-6 and TRBJ2-6, with 8 positions matching TRBD1. Trimming at V came to 4 bases and at J to 1 base, leaving 0 bases not matched to a gene. Germline V gene sequence: CDR1 MNHNY, CDR2 SVGAGI (reference sequence). This CDR3 contains 15 residues. In DNA form, the CDR3 reads TGTGCCAGCAGTTGGACAGGGTCTGGGGCCAACGTCCTGACTTTC. This encodes CASSWTGSGANVLTF.

This clone has a single count. The chain joins TRBV28 to TRBJ1-6, with 8 nucleotides matching TRBD1. Germline CDR1 and CDR2: MDHEN and SYDVKM. CDR3 length: 15 amino acids. V gave up 3 bases and J gave up 13 bases; unmatched junction bases: 11. In DNA, the CDR3 is TGTGCCAGCAGTTTGGGGGGGGCAGGGGGCCGGCCCCTCCACTTT. This codes for CASSLGGAGGRPLHF.

The gene calls are TRBV5-4 and TRBJ2-7, with 12 bases fitting TRBD2. V was pared by 4 bases and J by 3 bases, with 8 bases of the junction left unmatched. CDR1 and CDR2 from the germline V gene are SGHNT and YYREEE (reference sequence). The CDR3 consists of 16 residues. As DNA, the CDR3 is TGTGCCAGCAGCCCTCTGACTAGCGGGGGTATCTACGAGCAGTACTTC. Its translation: CASSPLTSGGIYEQYF.

This clone was seen a single time. The chain links TRBV28 to TRBJ2-3, with a tentative D call TRBD2 (7 bases). Germline CDR1 reads MDHEN; CDR2 reads SYDVKM. The ends were cut back, 6 bases at V and 4 bases at J, with 14 bases in the middle. This CDR3 contains 14 residues. This chain's CDR3 is CASRPGGSADTQYF. In DNA, the CDR3 is TGTGCCAGCAGGCCGGGGGGCTCGGCAGATACGCAGTATTTT. The complete variable domain, with remaining parts taken from reference TRBV28 and TRBJ2-3, reads DVKVTQSSRYLVKRTGEKVFLECVQDMDHENMFWYRQDPGLGLRLIYFSYDVKMKEKGDIPEGYSVSREKKERFSLILESASTNQTSMYLCASRPGGSADTQYFGPGTRLTVL.

This chain joins TRBV18 and TRBJ1-3, with 7 bases matching TRBD1. Germline CDR1 is KGHSH and CDR2 is LQKENI. J gave up 0 bases and V 6 bases, and 8 bases lay outside the gene matches. The CDR3 contains 16 residues. DNA of the CDR3: TGTGCCAGCTCGACCGGACAGGTGGACTCTGGAAACACCATATATTTT. Its protein is CASSTGQVDSGNTIYF.

The chain joins TRBV9 to TRBJ1-1; TRBD1 is a possible D gene (6 bases). Trimming took 3 bases from V and 0 from J, leaving 12 bases between them. CDR3 length equals 15 residues. Germline CDR1 and CDR2: SGDLS and YYNGEE. The CDR3 bases are TGTGCCAGCAGCGAATTGGGACACTTGAACACTGAAGCTTTCTTT. Encoded protein: CASSELGHLNTEAFF.

The V call is TRBV28, the J call TRBJ1-1, with D unclear. Germline V gene sequence: CDR1 MDHEN, CDR2 SYDVKM. The CDR3 spans 15 residues. V was cut by 8 bases and J by 5 bases, with 21 bases left in between. The CDR3 sequence is CASRIWSRVTTEAFF. The DNA for the CDR3 is TGTGCCAGCCGAATTTGGTCCCGGGTTACGACTGAAGCTTTCTTT.

The chain employs TRBV5-1 and TRBJ2-2; tentatively, D is TRBD2 (6 bases). The CDR3 loop spans 17 amino acids. Germline assignment: CDR1 SGHRS and CDR2 YFSETQ. V was pared by 0 bases and J by 0 bases, with 12 bases between. CDR3 coding DNA: TGCGCCAGCAGCTTGGCTCGGACTACTCCGAACACCGGGGAGCTGTTTTTT. Its translation: CASSLARTTPNTGELFF.

V is TRBV3-1 (or the pseudogene TRBV3-2) and J is TRBJ1-2, with a tentative D call TRBD1 (6 bases). The length of the CDR3 is 13 residues. CDR1 and CDR2 from the germline V gene are LGHDT and YNNKEL (reference sequence). V dropped 4 bases and J dropped 10 bases, with 16 bases sitting between them. CDR3: CASSPGRAGDYTF. CDR3 bases: TGTGCCAGCAGCCCGGGCAGGGCAGGGGACTACACCTTC.

J is TRBJ1-3 and V is TRBV5-1; 11 bases match TRBD1. In germline, CDR1 is SGHRS, CDR2 YFSETQ. The ends lost 3 bases at V and 0 bases at J; junction bases unmatched: 11. This CDR3 region has 19 residues. CDR3 sequence (DNA): TGCGCCAGCAGCTGGGGCCGCGGGACAGGGGGTGGCTCTGGAAACACCATATATTTT. Its translation is CASSWGRGTGGGSGNTIYF.

This chain connects TRBV10-3 to TRBJ2-2; 11 positions match TRBD1. V lost 4 bases and J lost 4; bases outside the gene matches: 8. This CDR3 is built from 17 residues. Germline assignment: CDR1 ENHRY and CDR2 SYGVKD. In nucleotides, the CDR3 is TGTGCCATCAGTGCAGGACAGGGGGCGTTCTCCACCGGGGAGCTGTTTTTT. Translating it yields CAISAGQGAFSTGELFF.

J is TRBJ1-5 and V is TRBV6-2 or TRBV6-3; 8 bases are a match to TRBD1. Trimming took 2 bases from V and 7 from J; bases not matched to a gene: 7. CDR1 is MNHEY, CDR2 SVGEGT, per germline. There are 15 residues in the CDR3. The CDR3 nucleotides read TGTGCCAGCAGTTACGCAGGGGGCCTCTGGCAGCCCCAGCATTTT. This gives the protein CASSYAGGLWQPQHF.

This clone was found a few times. J is TRBJ2-1 and V is TRBV11-3; TRBD2 matches 14 bases. Trimming cost V 2 bases and J 4 bases; bases outside gene matches: 1. CDR1 and CDR2 from the germline V gene are SGHNT and YENEEA. CDR3 size: 16 residues. CDR3 residues: CASSLRTSGGYNEQFF. In DNA form, the CDR3 reads TGTGCCAGCAGCTTACGGACTAGCGGGGGGTACAATGAGCAGTTCTTC.

The rearrangement uses TRBV6-5 and TRBJ2-5; TRBD1 matches 12 bases. Germline CDR1 is MNHEY and CDR2 is SVGAGI. This CDR3 contains 15 residues. V shed 8 bases, J shed 5 bases, and the junction held 9 bases outside the gene matches. For the CDR3, the DNA is TGTGCCAGCCAAAACCGGGACAGGGGGCTTGAGACCCAGTACTTC. Translated: CASQNRDRGLETQYF.

The chain has TRBV13 and TRBJ2-3; D unclear. V lost 9 bases to trimming and J lost 2 bases, with 12 bases between them. The CDR3 totals 13 residues. CDR1 PRHDT and CDR2 FYEKMQ come from the germline V gene (reference sequence). Here the CDR3 reads CASSREATDTQYF. The CDR3 DNA reads as TGTGCCAGTTCGAGAGAGGCCACAGATACGCAGTATTTT.

CDR3 amino acids: CASSSYRGATDTQYF. In nucleotides, the CDR3 is TGTGCCAGCAGCTCCTATCGCGGGGCGACAGATACGCAGTATTTT. V usage is TRBV7-9 and J usage is TRBJ2-3; a possible D gene is TRBD2 (6 bases). V lost 4 bases to trimming and J lost 3 bases, with 14 bases between them. The CDR3 has 15 amino acids. Germline V lookup: CDR1 SEHNR, CDR2 FQNEAQ (reference sequence).

The chain employs TRBV5-1 and TRBJ1-2, with 11 bases aligning to TRBD1. The V gene end was trimmed by 0 bases and the J gene end by 4 bases; junction bases not matched to a gene: 2. This CDR3 is built from 15 residues. Germline CDR1 reads SGHRS; CDR2 reads YFSETQ. In DNA, the CDR3 is TGCGCCAGCAGCTTGGATGGGACAGGGGGCTATGGCTACACCTTC. Amino acid sequence: CASSLDGTGGYGYTF.

The rearrangement uses TRBV6-6 and TRBJ2-6; 10 nucleotides align to TRBD1. CDR1 is MNHNY, CDR2 SVGAGI, per germline (reference sequence). The ends lost 7 bases at V and 2 bases at J; junction bases unmatched: 5. This CDR3 comprises 16 residues. The DNA of the CDR3 is TGTGCCAGCACCGCGGACAGGGGGGCTGGGGCCAACGTCCTGACTTTC. Amino acid sequence: CASTADRGAGANVLTF.